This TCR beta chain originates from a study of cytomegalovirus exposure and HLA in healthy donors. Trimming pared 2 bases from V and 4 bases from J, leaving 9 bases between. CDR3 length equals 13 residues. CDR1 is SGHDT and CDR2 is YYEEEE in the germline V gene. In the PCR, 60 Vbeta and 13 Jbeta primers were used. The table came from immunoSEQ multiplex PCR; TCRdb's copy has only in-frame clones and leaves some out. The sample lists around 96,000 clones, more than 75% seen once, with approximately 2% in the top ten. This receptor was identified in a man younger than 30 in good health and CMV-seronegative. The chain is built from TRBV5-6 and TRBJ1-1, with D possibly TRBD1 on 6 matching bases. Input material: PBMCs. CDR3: CASSFRGGTEAFF. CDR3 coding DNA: TGTGCCAGCAGCTTCAGGGGCGGCACTGAAGCTTTCTTT.